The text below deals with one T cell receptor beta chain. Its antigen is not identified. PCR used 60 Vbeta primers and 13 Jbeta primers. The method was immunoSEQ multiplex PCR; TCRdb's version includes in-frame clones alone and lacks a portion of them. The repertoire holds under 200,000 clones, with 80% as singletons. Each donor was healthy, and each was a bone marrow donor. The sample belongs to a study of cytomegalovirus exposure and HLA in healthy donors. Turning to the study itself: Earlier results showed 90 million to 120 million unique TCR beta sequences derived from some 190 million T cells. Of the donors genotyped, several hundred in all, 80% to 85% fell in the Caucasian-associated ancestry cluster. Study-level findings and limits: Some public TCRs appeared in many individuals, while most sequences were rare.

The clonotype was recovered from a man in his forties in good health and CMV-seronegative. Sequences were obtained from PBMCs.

The CDR3 here is CASSPEWGLQETQYF. CDR3 sequence (DNA): TGTGCCAGCAGTCCCGAGTGGGGGCTCCAGGAGACCCAGTACTTC. The genes are TRBV6-5 and TRBJ2-5; possibly TRBD1 for D (6 bases). V was clipped by 5 bases and J by 5 bases, with 18 bases between them. The germline CDR1 and CDR2 sequences are MNHEY and SVGAGI. This CDR3 is 15 amino acids long.